This record looks at one TCR beta chain sequence and its context. The data were taken from a study of blood T cell repertoires in COVID-19. Study-wide background: COVID-19 samples from acute and convalescent phases originated in the United States, Italy and Spain.

The CDR3 runs to 15 residues. Germline CDR1 MNHEY, CDR2 SVGEGT. Trimming stripped 2 bases from V and 2 bases from J, with 13 bases between. In the original processing: Amplification with reference gene primers provided the estimates of nucleated cell counts. Sequencing was performed with immunoSEQ multiplex PCR; in TCRdb, only in-frame clones are kept and a portion is missing. The V and J calls and the clone size are those of that table, but D and trimming were determined from the DNA. Among 200,000 to 250,000 clones listed, around 84% were seen once. This sequence joins TRBV6-2 or TRBV6-3 and TRBJ2-7, with D perhaps matching TRBD1 (6 bases). The source material was peripheral blood. The sequence came from a man aged 25 to 45 with active or convalescent COVID-19. CDR3 bases: TGTGCCAGCAGTTACACGGACAGCCAAGCCTACGAGCAGTACTTC. This sequence encodes CASSYTDSQAYEQYF.